These 19 T cell receptor beta chains share one sample of origin, sequenced in a study of blood T cell repertoires in COVID-19. TCRdb keeps only in-frame clones here, not all; method: immunoSEQ multiplex PCR. The repertoire holds roughly 350,000 clones, with around 85% as singletons. The sequencing sample was made of peripheral blood. Receptors originate from a woman aged 18-29 years with acute or convalescent COVID-19.

The chain carries TRBV28 and TRBJ1-5; 7 bases align to TRBD1. Unmatched junction bases numbered 12, after V lost 7 bases and J lost 3 bases. The CDR3 is 16 residues long. CDR1 is MDHEN and CDR2 is SYDVKM in the germline V gene. The CDR3: CASTPLGTADNQPQHF. Written as DNA, the CDR3 is TGTGCCAGCACCCCGCTCGGGACAGCGGACAATCAGCCCCAGCATTTT.

The chain links TRBV1 to TRBJ1-6; the D call in the table, TRBD1, was not verified against the DNA. TRBV1 is described as a pseudogene. This CDR3 comprises 14 residues. The CDR3 DNA sequence: TGCACCAGCAGCCGGGACAGGGGATCTTCACCCCTCCACTTT. Amino acids: CTSSRDRGSSPLHF.

The V gene is TRBV4-1, the J gene TRBJ1-5; 12 nucleotides agree with TRBD1. Germline assignment: CDR1 MGHRA and CDR2 YSYEKL. The CDR3 consists of 20 residues. V trimming: 0 bases; J trimming: 5 bases; junction bases outside the gene matches: 14. The CDR3 nucleotides are TGCGCCAGCAGCCAAGACATCCGGGACAGGGGGCGTAAAGGGCATCAGCCCCAGCATTTT. It is translated as CASSQDIRDRGRKGHQPQHF.

This clone showed up just once. The chain uses TRBV6-5 and TRBJ2-1, with D perhaps matching TRBD1 (5 bases). V lost 0 bases to trimming and J lost 15 bases, with 24 bases between them. This CDR3 comprises 16 residues. CDR1 and CDR2 from the germline V gene are MNHEY and SVGAGI. The CDR3 loop is CASSYSSSVVTANPFF. As DNA, the CDR3 is TGTGCCAGCAGTTACTCCTCGAGTGTTGTGACAGCAAATCCGTTCTTC.

The CDR3 region has the DNA TGTGCCAGCAGCCAAGTGGAAAGGAGTAACTACGAGCAGTACTTC. Amino acid sequence: CASSQVERSNYEQYF. V usage is TRBV3-1 (or the pseudogene TRBV3-2) and J usage is TRBJ2-7, with no clear D. Germline V gene lookup returns CDR1 LGHDT and CDR2 YNNKEL (reference sequence). V was clipped by 1 base and J by 3 bases, with 13 bases between them. The CDR3 runs to 15 residues.

The rearrangement uses TRBV5-6 and TRBJ1-1; D not certain. Trimming took off 2 bases at V and 8 bases at J, with 13 bases between the two ends. CDR1 SGHDT and CDR2 YYEEEE come from the germline V gene. The length of the CDR3 is 13 residues. The CDR3 spells CASSFGSPVEAFF. In nucleotides, the CDR3 is TGTGCCAGCAGCTTCGGGTCCCCCGTCGAAGCTTTCTTT.

This clone was observed a few times. This rearrangement joins TRBV2 to TRBJ1-1, with D uncertain. The CDR3 is 13 residues long. Germline V gene sequence: CDR1 SNHLY, CDR2 FYNNEI. Trimming took 3 bases from V and 4 from J, leaving 9 bases between them. The DNA for the CDR3 is TGTGCCAGCAGTGAGGGAGTGAGCACTGAAGCTTTCTTT. This gives the protein CASSEGVSTEAFF.

V usage is TRBV21-1 and J usage is TRBJ2-7; the DNA was not used to check the table's D call, TRBD2. TRBV21-1 constitutes a pseudogene. The CDR3 is made up of 17 amino acids. This CDR3 reads CASSGTSIAGVSYEQYF. Written as DNA, the CDR3 is TGTGCCAGCAGCGGGACCTCTATAGCGGGGGTTTCCTACGAGCAGTACTTC.

The table lists this clone with a few counts. The chain combines TRBV29-1 with TRBJ1-2; a possible D gene is TRBD1 (6 bases). The CDR3 covers 13 residues. The V and J ends lost 1 base and 4 bases respectively, with 10 bases between them. From germline, CDR1 is SQVTM and CDR2 ANQGSEA. The CDR3 spells CSVEAAGAYGYTF. The CDR3 DNA follows: TGCAGCGTTGAAGCAGCAGGGGCCTATGGCTACACCTTC.

This rearrangement joins TRBV30 to TRBJ1-1, with TRBD1 as a possible D gene (6 bases). Trimming left V 5 bases short and J 6 bases short, with 19 bases between. This CDR3 spans 14 amino acids. From germline, CDR1 is GTSNPN and CDR2 SVGIG (reference sequence). In DNA form, the CDR3 reads TGTGCCTGGGACACAGGGAATGAAGTCTCTGAAGCTTTCTTT. This encodes CAWDTGNEVSEAFF.

In DNA form, the CDR3 reads TGTGCCATCAGTGAGCAGGGGATAGTCACAGATACGCAGTATTTT. Amino acid sequence: CAISEQGIVTDTQYF. The chain recombines TRBV10-3 with TRBJ2-3; D is perhaps TRBD1 (6 bases). The germline V gene encodes CDR1 ENHRY and CDR2 SYGVKD. Trimming cost V 2 bases and J 2 bases, with 11 bases left between them. The CDR3 is 15 amino acids.

The chain carries TRBV7-6 and TRBJ1-2; D unresolved. Trimming shortened V by 5 bases and J by 1 base, and 14 bases separated the two germline ends. The germline V gene has CDR1 SGHVS and CDR2 FNYEAQ. The CDR3 contains 15 residues. CDR3 sequence: CASSPVFSLNYGYTF. The CDR3 DNA is TGTGCCAGCAGCCCCGTCTTCTCCCTTAACTATGGCTACACCTTC.

This chain uses TRBV10-2 with TRBJ1-3, with TRBD1 matching 8 bases. The CDR3 loop spans 17 amino acids. V lost 3 bases and J lost 0; bases outside the gene matches: 7. Germline V gene sequence: CDR1 WSHSY, CDR2 SAAADI. CDR3 in DNA: TGCGCCAGCAGTGAAACTGGCAGGGGGCCCTCTGGAAACACCATATATTTT. Translating it yields CASSETGRGPSGNTIYF.

The V gene is TRBV3-1 (or the pseudogene TRBV3-2), the J gene TRBJ1-2, with D uncertain. Germline V gene lookup returns CDR1 LGHDT and CDR2 YNNKEL (reference sequence). The CDR3 runs 17 residues. Trimming removed 0 bases at V and 1 base at J, with 15 bases between. CDR3 coding DNA: TGTGCCAGCAGCCAAGAAAACCTGCGGGCGAATAACTATGGCTACACCTTC. It encodes CASSQENLRANNYGYTF.

The rearrangement links TRBV13 to TRBJ2-7; tentatively, D is TRBD1 (7 bases). Germline V lookup: CDR1 PRHDT, CDR2 FYEKMQ (reference sequence). Trimming left V 8 bases short and J 2 bases short, with 22 bases between. CDR3 size: 16 residues. This CDR3 is CASSAGAGGIAYEQYF. CDR3 DNA sequence: TGTGCCAGCTCAGCAGGGGCAGGGGGGATAGCCTACGAGCAGTACTTC.

The chain carries TRBV2 and TRBJ1-5; D is ambiguous. V was shortened by 6 bases and J by 2 bases, with 11 bases between the two germline ends. This CDR3 has 14 amino acids. Germline assignment: CDR1 SNHLY and CDR2 FYNNEI. CDR3 amino acids: CASRRTAGNQPQHF. DNA of the CDR3: TGTGCCAGCAGGAGAACTGCTGGCAATCAGCCCCAGCATTTT.

J is TRBJ1-5 and V is TRBV6-6; no firm D call. Trimming took off 2 bases at V and 3 bases at J, with 8 bases between the two ends. This CDR3 has 14 residues. Germline assignment: CDR1 MNHNY and CDR2 SVGAGI (reference sequence). The CDR3 DNA follows: TGTGCCAGCAGTTACAGGGAGAACAATCAGCCCCAGCATTTT. Translated, it gives CASSYRENNQPQHF.

The chain recombines TRBV11-2 with TRBJ2-5; 8 bases map to TRBD2. CDR3 size: 14 residues. Looked up from germline, CDR1 is SGHAT and CDR2 is FQNNGV. V lost 2 bases, J lost 5 bases, and 4 bases stayed unmatched. CDR3 DNA: TGTGCCAGCAGCTTAACTCGCGGGAGGGAGACCCAGTACTTC. The encoded protein is CASSLTRGRETQYF.

This chain links TRBV4-1 with TRBJ2-1; TRBD1 is a possible D gene (5 bases). The V end lost 0 bases, the J end lost 4 bases, and 10 bases lay between the germline ends. This CDR3 is 15 amino acids long. Per germline, CDR1 MGHRA and CDR2 YSYEKL. The CDR3 region is CASSQESTVYNEQFF. The CDR3 nucleotides read TGCGCCAGCAGCCAAGAATCGACAGTATACAATGAGCAGTTCTTC.